The TCR beta chain described here comes from a study of T-cell memory formation after mild COVID-19. A single record per CDR3 protein comes from TCRdb applying MiXCR to the 5' RACE reads. The data show fewer than 250,000 distinct CDR3 sequences, about 11% seen once. This clonotype was detected a few times. No antigen is known for it. In germline, CDR1 is SGHVS, CDR2 FQNEAQ. The length of the CDR3 is 14 residues. Trimming shortened V by 3 bases and J by 0 bases, and 7 bases separated the two germline ends. Broader study findings: Cross-reactive memory seemingly joined, as some responding clones were found in pre-infection memory.

The rearrangement uses TRBV7-8 and TRBJ2-3; the D is unclear. The sample consisted of PBMCs or a T cell subset sorted from them (not recorded which). The receptor comes from a man in his late teens or twenties who had mild COVID-19 (a few samples of this study predate the infection). Cell type and time point are not known. The CDR3: CASSFGPSTDTQYF. The CDR3, as DNA: TGTGCCAGCAGCTTCGGACCAAGCACAGATACGCAGTATTTT.